This T cell receptor beta chain was sequenced for a study of radiation and T cells in renal cell carcinoma. Overall study: Nephrectomy followed 15 Gy stereotactic body radiation by 4 weeks.

Germline values: CDR1 SGHTA, CDR2 FQGTGA. The CDR3 is 14 residues long. The trim removed 4 bases at V and 5 bases at J, leaving 6 bases unmatched. Regarding time point: blood 2 weeks post-SBRT. Treatment here: 15 Gy SBRT to primary tumor, nephrectomy 4 weeks later. This table comes from immunoSEQ multiplex PCR, and its TCRdb copy is limited to in-frame clones, with some not included. In the table there are roughly 130,000 clones, 88% of which are singletons. The specimen comprised blood, sampled from a patient whose treatment included radiotherapy and nephrectomy. The source is a woman in her 70s with renal cell carcinoma. The chain has TRBV7-3 and TRBJ2-7; TRBD1 aligns across 9 bases. This CDR3 is CASSSRDRAHEQYF. CDR3 coding DNA: TGTGCCAGCAGCTCCCGGGACAGGGCCCACGAGCAGTACTTC.